This TCR beta chain was sequenced in a study of spatial heterogeneity in lung cancer. Across the whole study: More beta-chain than alpha-chain sequences were consistently detected. In the raw reads, each unique TCR and UMI combination was present more than ten times on average.

MiXCR, applied by TCRdb to the 5' RACE reads, yields one record per CDR3 protein. The table records about 92,000 distinct CDR3 sequences, approximately 12% of them present only once. V lost 0 bases, J lost 2 bases, and 8 bases lay in between. This CDR3 has 14 residues. Germline-derived CDR1 and CDR2 are SGHNT and YYREEE (reference sequence). Time point in this sample: sample taken at primary tumor resection. Whole RNA from tumor, nontumor lung or frozen PBMC was sequenced unsorted. The sample was PBMCs, taken at surgery. The chain employs TRBV5-4 and TRBJ2-5; D ambiguous. This clonotype was sampled from a male donor with early-stage non-small cell lung cancer. The CDR3 bases are TGTGCCAGCAGCTTGGAACCAACTCAAGAGACCCAGTACTTC. Translating it yields CASSLEPTQETQYF.